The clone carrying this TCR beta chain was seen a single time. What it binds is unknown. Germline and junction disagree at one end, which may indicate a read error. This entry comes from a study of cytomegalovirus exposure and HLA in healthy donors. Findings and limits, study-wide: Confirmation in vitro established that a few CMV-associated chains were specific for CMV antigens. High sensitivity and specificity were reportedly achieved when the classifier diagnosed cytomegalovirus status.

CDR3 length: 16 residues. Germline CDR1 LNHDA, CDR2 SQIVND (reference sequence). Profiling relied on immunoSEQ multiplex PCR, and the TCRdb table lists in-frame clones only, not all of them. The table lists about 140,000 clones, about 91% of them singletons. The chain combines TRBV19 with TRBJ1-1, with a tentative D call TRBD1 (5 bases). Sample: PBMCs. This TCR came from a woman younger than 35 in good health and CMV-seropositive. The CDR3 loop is CASMARPRAGNAEAFF. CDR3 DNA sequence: TGTGCCAGTATGGCCCGACCTAGAGCAGGGAACGCTGAAGCTTTCTTT. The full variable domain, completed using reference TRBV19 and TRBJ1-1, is DGGITQSPKYLFRKEGQNVTLSCEQNLNHDAMYWYRQDPGQGLRLIYYSQIVNDFQKGDIAEGYSVSREKKESFPLTVTSAQKNPTAFYLCASMARPRAGNAEAFFGQGTRLTVV.